This TCR beta chain came from a study of CXCR3-negative and CXCR3-positive naive CD8 T cells. Across the study: Collectively, the libraries yielded some 150 million TRB reads in total, at about 1.5 +/- 0.3 million per library. Study-wide results and limits: Fresh PBMCs were used in most assays, and CXCR3 expression partially decreased after cryopreservation. Against CXCR3-negative naive cells, CXCR3-positive naive cells showed more hydrophobic TRB CDR3s. Whereas both naive subsets had comparably high diversity, memory CD8+ cells had much lower diversity. Researchers reported similar TRBV-TRBJ usage in naive CXCR3-negative and CXCR3-positive cells, though memory differed.

The method, 5' RACE with UMI labels, was used to prepare the TRB cDNA libraries. No DNA is given; TCRdb re-called the 5' RACE reads and lists each CDR3 protein once. Its clone listing holds thousands of distinct CDR3 sequences. The CDR3 is 15 amino acids. As for this clonotype: Its antigen is not identified.

The chain carries TRBV21-1 and TRBJ2-5; TCRdb proposes TRBD1, but this gene call is untestable without DNA. TRBV21-1 is flagged as a pseudogene. The receptor's source is a human donor in good health. Some clones in this sample may be carry-over from other donors' samples. The specimen was naive CXCR3+ CD8+ T cells from blood. Regarding subset: CD45RO-CCR7+CD27+CD95- naive CD8+ T cells expressing CXCR3 (TNR3+). The chain's CDR3 is CASSKGGGRQETQYF.